Below, 12 T cell receptor beta chains from the same sample are listed, as sequenced in a study of OX40 agonist ivuxolimab in advanced cancers. Clones were sequenced by immunoSEQ multiplex PCR, and TCRdb holds only the in-frame ones, with some missing. This table has about 73,000 clones, 80% to 95% appearing once. Sequences were derived from CD4+ or CD8+ T cells sorted from blood, sampled in a trial of the OX40 agonist ivuxolimab. These receptors came from an adult with an advanced solid tumor such as melanoma, head and neck, liver or kidney cancer.

The rearrangement uses TRBV28 and TRBJ1-2, with 7 bases lining up with TRBD1. Germline CDR1 and CDR2: MDHEN and SYDVKM. The CDR3 runs 17 residues. After removal of 6 bases from V and 4 bases from J, the junction contained 17 bases not matched to a gene. CDR3 nucleotides: TGTGCCAGCAGCCCAGCCCTTGGACAGGCCGATTCCTATGGCTACACCTTC. The encoded protein is CASSPALGQADSYGYTF.

This clone was seen a single time. The chain joins TRBV15 to TRBJ2-6; D is ambiguous. This CDR3 is built from 18 residues. CDR1 is LNHNV and CDR2 is YYDKDF in the germline V gene (reference sequence). V gave up 0 bases and J gave up 3 bases, with 15 bases separating them. The CDR3 bases are TGTGCCACCAGCAGAGATAGAATCAGATTCAGTGGGGCCAACGTCCTGACTTTC. Translating gives CATSRDRIRFSGANVLTF.

The rearrangement links TRBV27 to TRBJ1-5; D is perhaps TRBD1 (6 bases). The V gene's germline CDR1 is MNHEY and CDR2 SMNVEV (reference sequence). This CDR3 spans 16 amino acids. The V and J ends lost 2 bases and 13 bases respectively, with 24 bases between them. In DNA form, the CDR3 reads TGTGCCAGCAGTTTAACCTGGACAGCCCAATCAGCCCCACAGCATTTT. Residues: CASSLTWTAQSAPQHF.

The CDR3 is CASSLSGLALYEQYF. CDR3 sequence (DNA): TGTGCCAGCAGCTTATCGGGACTAGCCCTCTACGAGCAGTACTTC. This chain connects TRBV7-8 to TRBJ2-7; TRBD2 matches 9 bases. The J segment lost 3 bases and the V segment lost 2 bases, leaving 5 bases of the junction unmatched. Germline V gene lookup returns CDR1 SGHVS and CDR2 FQNEAQ. The CDR3 spans 15 residues.

CDR3 sequence reads: CASSPQTGAYEQYF. CDR3 nucleotides: TGTGCCAGCAGCCCCCAAACCGGGGCCTACGAGCAGTACTTC. The chain employs TRBV7-2 and TRBJ2-7, with D maybe TRBD2 (5 bases). V lost 5 bases, J lost 2 bases, and 13 bases lay in between. Germline CDR1 SGHTA, CDR2 FQGNSA. CDR3 length: 14 residues.

V is TRBV5-4 and J is TRBJ2-3, with D perhaps TRBD1 or TRBD2 (6 bases each). The CDR3 length is 16 residues. Trimming stripped 6 bases from V and 5 bases from J, with 22 bases between. Germline CDR1 SGHNT, CDR2 YYREEE (reference sequence). This chain's CDR3 is CASTLRIGGRGDTQYF. CDR3 bases: TGTGCCAGCACGTTAAGGATAGGGGGGCGAGGAGATACGCAGTATTTT.

The chain couples TRBV15 to TRBJ2-7; weak D call: TRBD2 (5 bases). CDR1 LNHNV and CDR2 YYDKDF come from the germline V gene (reference sequence). This CDR3 is built from 12 residues. V was pared by 3 bases and J by 4 bases, with 7 bases between. This CDR3 reads CATSSGLYEQYF. CDR3 sequence (DNA): TGTGCCACCAGCAGCGGACTTTACGAGCAGTACTTC.

V and J are TRBV11-2 and TRBJ2-7; 7 nucleotides line up with TRBD1. CDR1 and CDR2 from the germline V gene are SGHAT and FQNNGV. CDR3 length: 12 residues. The J segment lost 3 bases and the V segment lost 5 bases, leaving 1 base of the junction unmatched. CDR3 coding DNA: TGTGCCAGCAGCCGGACAGGCTACGAGCAGTACTTC. Translation: CASSRTGYEQYF.

The chain carries TRBV28 and TRBJ2-5, with 8 bases aligning to TRBD2. Germline assignment: CDR1 MDHEN and CDR2 SYDVKM. The V segment lost 5 bases and the J segment 3 bases; nucleotides outside the gene matches: 8. The CDR3 contains 15 residues. This CDR3 is CASSIPGSGKETQYF. The CDR3 nucleotides read TGTGCCAGCAGTATCCCGGGTAGCGGGAAAGAGACCCAGTACTTC.

The gene calls are TRBV6-4 and TRBJ1-4; D call uncertain. Per germline, CDR1 MRHNA and CDR2 SNTAGT. CDR3 length: 13 amino acids. V lost 3 bases and J lost 8, with 10 bases in between. CDR3 sequence: CASSDLPGEKLFF. The CDR3 coding sequence is TGTGCCAGCAGTGATTTGCCGGGAGAAAAACTGTTTTTT.

CDR3 loop: CAISDRTKGNEQFF. CDR3 in DNA: TGTGCCATCAGTGATAGGACCAAGGGGAATGAGCAGTTCTTC. The chain couples TRBV10-3 to TRBJ2-1; perhaps TRBD1 as D (5 bases). There are 14 residues in the CDR3. The V and J ends lost 3 bases and 7 bases respectively, with 13 bases between them. In germline, CDR1 is ENHRY, CDR2 SYGVKD.

The V gene is TRBV20-1, the J gene TRBJ2-1, with D unresolved. V lost 6 bases to trimming and J lost 9 bases, with 12 bases between them. The CDR3 length is 11 residues. Germline CDR1 is DFQATT and CDR2 is SNEGSKA (reference sequence). In DNA, the CDR3 is TGCAGTGCGGAGCGTTTATTTGAGCAGTTCTTC. This sequence encodes CSAERLFEQFF.